This T cell receptor beta chain was sequenced for a study of blood T cell repertoires in COVID-19. The wider study: PBMCs, B-cell-depleted T cells, or T cells were the source of the cDNA or gDNA that made up the material.

In the authors' workflow: For nucleated cells, counts were estimated from reference gene primer amplification. This table comes from immunoSEQ multiplex PCR, and its TCRdb copy is limited to in-frame clones, with some not included. Clonal size and the V and J genes are those of that table, whereas D and trimming came from the DNA. Of fewer than 55,000 clones detected, around 86% appear once; the ten largest clones hold 20% to 25%. Germline loops: CDR1 MNHEY, CDR2 SVGAGI. The CDR3 is 15 amino acids. The V and J ends lost 3 bases and 3 bases, in that order; junction bases with no gene match: 8. The rearrangement joins TRBV6-5 to TRBJ2-7; 7 bases agree with TRBD1. This receptor was identified in an elderly woman with COVID-19, enrolled during active disease. Sequencing was done on a sample of peripheral blood. The CDR3 reads CASSYRTGVDYEQYF. The CDR3 DNA sequence: TGTGCCAGCAGTTATAGGACAGGTGTCGACTACGAGCAGTACTTC.